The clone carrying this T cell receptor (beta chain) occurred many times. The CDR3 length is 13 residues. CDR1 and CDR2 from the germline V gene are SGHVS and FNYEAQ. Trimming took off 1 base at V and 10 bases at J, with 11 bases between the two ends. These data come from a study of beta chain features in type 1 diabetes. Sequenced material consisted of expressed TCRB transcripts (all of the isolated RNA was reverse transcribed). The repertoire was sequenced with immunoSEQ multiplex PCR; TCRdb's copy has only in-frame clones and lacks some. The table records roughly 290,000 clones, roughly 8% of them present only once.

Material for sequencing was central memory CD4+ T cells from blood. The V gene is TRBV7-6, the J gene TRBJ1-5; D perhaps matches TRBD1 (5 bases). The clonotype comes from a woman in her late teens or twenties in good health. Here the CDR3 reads CASSLGGERPQHF. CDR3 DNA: TGTGCCAGCAGCTTAGGGGGGGAACGTCCCCAGCATTTT.